The sequence of this TCR beta chain was determined in a study of radiotherapy plus CTLA-4 blockade in lung cancer. General study points: Radiotherapy plus ipilimumab was followed by expansion in blood of tumor-derived TCR clones.

The V segment lost 5 bases and the J segment 1 base; nucleotides outside the gene matches: 4. The CDR3 extends over 16 amino acids. Germline values: CDR1 SNHLY, CDR2 FYNNEI. Points on this clone: Its antigen is not known.

People whose metastatic non-small-cell lung cancer was chemo-refractory got focal radiation along with CTLA-4 blockade by ipilimumab. Measured with immunoSEQ multiplex PCR; TCRdb has only the in-frame clones, and not every one. This table holds more than 90,000 clones, about 83% found once. This clonotype was obtained from a human donor with non-small cell lung cancer who had a partial response to radiotherapy plus ipilimumab. The V and J genes are TRBV2 and TRBJ2-3; 12 nucleotides line up with TRBD2. The sequencing here drew on peripheral blood, taken from a patient treated with radiotherapy plus ipilimumab. CDR3 nucleotides: TGTGCCAGCAGTCCCCGGACTAGCGGGGGCACAGATACGCAGTATTTT. It encodes CASSPRTSGGTDTQYF.